This T cell receptor (beta chain) is drawn from a study of human T cells and chemical hapten exposure. Findings and limits, study-wide: Donors had alopecia, so their immune response may differ from healthy people's. Relative to controls, expanded TCRs formed significantly more large CDR3 similarity clusters.

TCRdb itself ran the RACE reads through MiXCR, one entry per CDR3 protein. The sample lists 80,000 to 95,000 distinct CDR3 sequences; 11% were seen once. Time point given: patch test 2, 6 weeks after DPC sensitization. The treatment: therapeutic diphenylcyclopropenone sensitization with weekly scalp DPC. Germline V lookup: CDR1 DFQATT, CDR2 SNEGSKA (reference sequence). This CDR3 is built from 13 residues. Trimming left V 6 bases short and J 6 bases short, with 15 bases between. Worth noting for this clonotype: Its cognate antigen is unknown.

This TCR came from a man aged 35-49 years with alopecia areata. Some clones in this sample may be carry-over from other donors' samples. Sequenced material: whole blood, taken in connection with sensitization to the hapten diphenylcyclopropenone (DPC). The V and J genes are TRBV20-1 and TRBJ1-3; no reliable D call. The CDR3: CSADVPVQNTIYF. The DNA of the CDR3 is TGCAGTGCGGACGTCCCGGTACAAAACACCATATATTTT.